A selection of T cell receptor beta chains follows, all from one sample in a study of blood T cell repertoires in COVID-19. The assay was immunoSEQ multiplex PCR, and TCRdb's table has in-frame clones only and misses some. The table shows some 150,000 clones, with about four fifths occurring only once. Sequencing input: peripheral blood. These receptors all come from a human donor with acute or convalescent COVID-19. The donor label of this sample is uncertain. Each CDR3 is given with its conserved first and last residue. Each record gives: J gene, V gene, CDR3 protein.

TRBJ1-2	TRBV2	CASSGTGGYYGYTF
TRBJ2-2	TRBV7-9	CASSQEHSTGELFF
TRBJ1-3	TRBV9	CASSVVGGSGNTIYF
TRBJ1-2	TRBV30	CAWRVTGRGYTF
TRBJ1-5	TRBV30	CAWSLGQGNQPQHF
TRBJ1-5	TRBV3-1/TRBV3-2	CASSRQGNQPQHF
TRBJ2-2	TRBV5-1	CASSPGAGELFF
TRBJ1-1	TRBV6-6	CASSPAAGDVTEAFF
TRBJ1-5	TRBV7-8	CATQGTTEPQHF
TRBJ2-5	TRBV5-4	CASSYKTRGETQYF
TRBJ1-1	TRBV3-1/TRBV3-2	CASSQVSGPTEAFF
TRBJ1-1	TRBV19	CASIRGRQMNTEAFF
TRBJ1-2	TRBV19	CASTYDRAYGYTF